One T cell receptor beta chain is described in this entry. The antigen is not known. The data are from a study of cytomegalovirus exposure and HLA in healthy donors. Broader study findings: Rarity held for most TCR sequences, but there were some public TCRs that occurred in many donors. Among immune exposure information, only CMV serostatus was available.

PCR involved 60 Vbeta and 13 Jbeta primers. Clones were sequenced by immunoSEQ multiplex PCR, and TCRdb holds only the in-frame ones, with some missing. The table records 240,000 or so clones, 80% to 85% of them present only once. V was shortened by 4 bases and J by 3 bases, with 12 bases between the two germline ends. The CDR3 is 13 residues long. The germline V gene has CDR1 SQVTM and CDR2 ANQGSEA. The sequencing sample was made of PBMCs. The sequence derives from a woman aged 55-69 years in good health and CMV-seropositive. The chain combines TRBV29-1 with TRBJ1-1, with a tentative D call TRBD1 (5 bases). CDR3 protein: CSVVAGGDTEAFF. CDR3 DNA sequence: TGCAGCGTTGTTGCGGGGGGGGACACTGAAGCTTTCTTT.